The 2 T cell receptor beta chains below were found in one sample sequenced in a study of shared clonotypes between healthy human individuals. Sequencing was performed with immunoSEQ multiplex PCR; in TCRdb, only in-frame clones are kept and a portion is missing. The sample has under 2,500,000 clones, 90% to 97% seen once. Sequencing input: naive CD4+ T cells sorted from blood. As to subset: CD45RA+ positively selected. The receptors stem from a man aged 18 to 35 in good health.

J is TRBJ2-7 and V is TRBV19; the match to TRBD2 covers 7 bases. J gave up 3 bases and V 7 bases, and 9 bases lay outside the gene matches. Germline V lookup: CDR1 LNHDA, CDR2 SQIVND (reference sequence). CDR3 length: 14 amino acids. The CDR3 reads CASNCLAENYEQYF. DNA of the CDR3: TGTGCCAGTAACTGTCTAGCGGAGAACTACGAGCAGTACTTC.

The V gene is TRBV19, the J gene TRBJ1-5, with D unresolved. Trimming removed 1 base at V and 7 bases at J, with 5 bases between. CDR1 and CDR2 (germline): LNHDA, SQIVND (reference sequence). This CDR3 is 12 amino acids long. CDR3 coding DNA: TGTGCCAGTAGTATAGGTACACAGCCCCAGCATTTT. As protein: CASSIGTQPQHF.